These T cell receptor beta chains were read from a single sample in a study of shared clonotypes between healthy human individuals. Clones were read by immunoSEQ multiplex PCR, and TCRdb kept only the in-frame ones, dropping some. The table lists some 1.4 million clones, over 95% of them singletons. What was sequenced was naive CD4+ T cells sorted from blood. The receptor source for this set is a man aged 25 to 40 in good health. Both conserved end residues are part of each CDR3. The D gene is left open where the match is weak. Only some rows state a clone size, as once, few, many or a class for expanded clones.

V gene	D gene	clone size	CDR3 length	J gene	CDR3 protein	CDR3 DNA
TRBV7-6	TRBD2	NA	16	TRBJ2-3	CASSPLAGGRADTQYF	TGTGCCAGCAGCCCACTAGCGGGAGGGCGGGCAGATACGCAGTATTTT
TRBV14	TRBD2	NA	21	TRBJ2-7	CASSRARRASGSFVSSYEQYF	TGTGCCAGCAGCCGGGCTCGGAGGGCTAGCGGGAGCTTTGTAAGCTCCTACGAGCAGTACTTC
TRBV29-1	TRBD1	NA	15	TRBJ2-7	CSVGTDRQGSYEQYF	TGCAGCGTCGGGACAGACAGACAGGGTTCCTACGAGCAGTACTTC
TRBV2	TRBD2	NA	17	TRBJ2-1	CASRYASGRSSVIEQFF	TGTGCCAGCAGGTATGCTAGCGGGAGATCGTCGGTCATTGAGCAGTTCTTC
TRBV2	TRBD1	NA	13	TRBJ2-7	CASVRDRAYEQYF	TGTGCCAGCGTCCGGGACAGGGCCTACGAGCAGTACTTC
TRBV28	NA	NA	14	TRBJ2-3	CASSFPESTDTQYF	TGTGCCAGCAGTTTTCCCGAAAGCACAGATACGCAGTATTTT
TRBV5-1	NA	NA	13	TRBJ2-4	CASSAPGSDIQYF	TGCGCCAGCAGCGCGCCGGGAAGCGACATTCAGTACTTC
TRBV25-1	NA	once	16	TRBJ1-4	CASSDGSLTGSEKLFF	TGTGCCAGCAGTGATGGTTCGCTCACAGGGAGTGAAAAACTGTTTTTT
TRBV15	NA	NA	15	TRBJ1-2	CATSSTGRTNYGYTF	TGTGCCACCAGCAGCACCGGACGGACTAACTATGGCTACACCTTC
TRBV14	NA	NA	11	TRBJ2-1	CASSQVSEQFF	TGTGCCAGCAGCCAAGTAAGTGAGCAGTTCTTC
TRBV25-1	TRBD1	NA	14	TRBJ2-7	CASSELRTGAEQYF	TGTGCCAGCAGTGAATTGAGGACAGGGGCCGAGCAGTACTTC
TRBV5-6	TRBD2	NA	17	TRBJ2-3	CASSSLAGVLGTDTQYF	TGTGCCAGCAGCTCACTAGCGGGAGTTCTCGGCACAGATACGCAGTATTTT
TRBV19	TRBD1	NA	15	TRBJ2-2	CASRPDRGATGELFF	TGTGCCAGTAGGCCGGACAGGGGGGCCACCGGGGAGCTGTTTTTT
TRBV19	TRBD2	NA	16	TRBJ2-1	CASSAQSGRVHNEQFF	TGTGCCAGTAGTGCCCAAAGCGGGAGAGTCCACAATGAGCAGTTCTTC
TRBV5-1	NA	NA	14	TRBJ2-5	CASSLFLREETQYF	TGCGCCAGCAGCTTGTTTCTCAGGGAAGAGACCCAGTACTTC
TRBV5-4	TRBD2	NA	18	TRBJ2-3	CASSLSGLLAGNTDTQYF	TGTGCCAGCAGCTTATCCGGGCTGCTAGCGGGGAACACAGATACGCAGTATTTT
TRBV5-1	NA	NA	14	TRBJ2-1	CASSQDQIYNEQFF	TGCGCCAGCAGCCAGGATCAAATCTACAATGAGCAGTTCTTC
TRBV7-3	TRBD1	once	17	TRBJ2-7	CASSLRAPGQGGYEQYF	TGTGCCAGCAGCTTAAGGGCCCCGGGACAGGGAGGCTACGAGCAGTACTTC
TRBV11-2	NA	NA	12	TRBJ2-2	CASSMDTGELFF	TGTGCCAGCAGCATGGACACCGGGGAGCTGTTTTTT
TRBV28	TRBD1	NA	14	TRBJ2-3	CASRGQGRTDTQYF	TGTGCCAGCAGGGGACAGGGCAGGACAGATACGCAGTATTTT
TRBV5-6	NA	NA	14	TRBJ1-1	CASSLLVAQTEAFF	TGTGCCAGCAGCTTGCTAGTGGCACAGACTGAAGCTTTCTTT
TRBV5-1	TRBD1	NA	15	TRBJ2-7	CASSFTGTGGMEQYF	TGCGCCAGCAGCTTTACCGGGACAGGGGGGATGGAGCAGTACTTC
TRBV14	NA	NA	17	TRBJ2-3	CASSQGSGRIGADTQYF	TGTGCCAGCAGCCAAGGTTCCGGCCGGATAGGAGCAGATACGCAGTATTTT
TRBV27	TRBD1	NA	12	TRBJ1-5	CASQGANQPQHF	TGTGCCAGCCAGGGGGCGAATCAGCCCCAGCATTTT
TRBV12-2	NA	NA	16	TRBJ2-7	CASRLEQAGETYEQYF	TGTGCAAGTCGCTTGGAGCAAGCGGGAGAGACCTACGAGCAGTACTTC
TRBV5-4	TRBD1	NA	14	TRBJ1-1	CASSFWTGNTEAFF	TGTGCCAGCAGCTTTTGGACAGGGAACACTGAAGCTTTCTTT
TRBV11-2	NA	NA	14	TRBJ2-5	CASSLGQGLETQYF	TGTGCCAGCAGCTTAGGGCAGGGGTTGGAGACCCAGTACTTC
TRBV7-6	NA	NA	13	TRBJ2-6	CASRGSGANVLTF	TGTGCCAGCAGGGGATCTGGGGCCAACGTCCTGACTTTC
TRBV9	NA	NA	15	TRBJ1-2	CASTETGHSNYGYTF	TGTGCCAGCACCGAAACAGGGCACTCCAACTATGGCTACACCTTC
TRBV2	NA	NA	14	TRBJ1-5	CASTRGGLNQPQHF	TGTGCCAGCACCCGAGGGGGTCTTAATCAGCCCCAGCATTTT